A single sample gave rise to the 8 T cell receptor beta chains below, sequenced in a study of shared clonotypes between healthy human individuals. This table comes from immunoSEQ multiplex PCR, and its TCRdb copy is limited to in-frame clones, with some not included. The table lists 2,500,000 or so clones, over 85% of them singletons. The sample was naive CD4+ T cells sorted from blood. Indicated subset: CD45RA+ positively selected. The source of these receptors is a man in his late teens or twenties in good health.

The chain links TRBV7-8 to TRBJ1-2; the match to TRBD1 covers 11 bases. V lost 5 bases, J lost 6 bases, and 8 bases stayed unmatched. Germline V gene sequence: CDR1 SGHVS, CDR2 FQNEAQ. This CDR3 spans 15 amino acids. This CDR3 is CASSLRDRGSDGYTF. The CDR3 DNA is TGTGCCAGCAGCCTAAGGGACAGGGGGAGCGATGGCTACACCTTC.

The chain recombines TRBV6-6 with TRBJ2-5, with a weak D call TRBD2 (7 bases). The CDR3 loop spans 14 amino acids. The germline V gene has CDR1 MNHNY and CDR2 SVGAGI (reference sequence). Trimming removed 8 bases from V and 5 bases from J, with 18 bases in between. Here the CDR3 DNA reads TGTGCCAGCTCAAGTGCGGGGGCGGGGGAGACCCAGTACTTC. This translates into CASSSAGAGETQYF.

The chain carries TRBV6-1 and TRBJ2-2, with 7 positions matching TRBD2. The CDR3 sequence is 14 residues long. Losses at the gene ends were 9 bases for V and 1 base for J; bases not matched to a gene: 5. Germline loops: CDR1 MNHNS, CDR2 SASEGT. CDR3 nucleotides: TGTGCCAGTATGGAGCGGGGGAACACCGGGGAGCTGTTTTTT. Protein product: CASMERGNTGELFF.

The CDR3 bases are TGTGCCAGCGGGGAACGACAGGGGAACCTAAACATTCAGTACTTC. Amino acids: CASGERQGNLNIQYF. V gene TRBV5-4 combines with J gene TRBJ2-4; 8 nucleotides align to TRBD1. V gave up 7 bases and J gave up 6 bases; unmatched junction bases: 12. The CDR3 sequence is 15 residues long. Germline lookup yields CDR1 SGHNT and CDR2 YYREEE (reference sequence).

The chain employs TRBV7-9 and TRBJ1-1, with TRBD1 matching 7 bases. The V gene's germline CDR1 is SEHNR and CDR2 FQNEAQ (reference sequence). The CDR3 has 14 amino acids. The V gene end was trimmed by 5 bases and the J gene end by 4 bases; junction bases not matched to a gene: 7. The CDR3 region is CASSLQGSVTEAFF. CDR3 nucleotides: TGTGCCAGCAGCCTACAGGGGTCGGTCACTGAAGCTTTCTTT.

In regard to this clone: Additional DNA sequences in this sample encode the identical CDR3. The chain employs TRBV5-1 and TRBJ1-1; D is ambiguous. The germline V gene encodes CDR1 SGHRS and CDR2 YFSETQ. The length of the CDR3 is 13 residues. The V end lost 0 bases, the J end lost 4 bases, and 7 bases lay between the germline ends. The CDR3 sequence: CASSLGGSTEAFF. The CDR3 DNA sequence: TGCGCCAGCAGCTTGGGGGGTAGCACTGAAGCTTTCTTT.

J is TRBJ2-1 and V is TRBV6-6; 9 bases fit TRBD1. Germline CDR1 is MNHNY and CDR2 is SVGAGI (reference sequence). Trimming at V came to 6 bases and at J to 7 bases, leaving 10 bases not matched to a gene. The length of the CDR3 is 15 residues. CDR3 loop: CASRGPGQGGNEQFF. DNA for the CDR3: TGTGCCAGCAGGGGCCCGGGACAGGGTGGTAATGAGCAGTTCTTC.

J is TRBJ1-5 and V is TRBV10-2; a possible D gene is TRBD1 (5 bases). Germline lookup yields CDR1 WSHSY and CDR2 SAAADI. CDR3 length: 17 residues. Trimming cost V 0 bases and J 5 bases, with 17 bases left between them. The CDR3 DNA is TGCGCCAGCAGTGAGTCGATTACCAGGGTGGTGGATCAGCCCCAGCATTTT. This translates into CASSESITRVVDQPQHF.